Sequencing of this T cell receptor beta chain was carried out in a study of blood T cell repertoires in COVID-19. The overall study: COVID-19 samples from acute and convalescent phases originated in the United States, Italy and Spain. T cells, B-cell-depleted T cells, or PBMCs supplied cDNA or gDNA.

Trimming took off 5 bases at V and 0 bases at J, with 20 bases between the two ends. The germline V gene encodes CDR1 MDHEN and CDR2 SYDVKM. The CDR3 is made up of 19 amino acids. As originally analysed: Reference gene primer amplification gave nucleated cell count estimates. Some clones are missing from TCRdb's copy, which holds only in-frame ones; the method was immunoSEQ multiplex PCR. V, J and clone size are taken as reported in that table, and D and trimming were inferred from the DNA itself. The sample holds about 190,000 clones, nearly 80% seen once. The sequence was collected from a woman in her seventies with acute or convalescent COVID-19. This rearrangement joins TRBV28 to TRBJ1-6, with a weak D call TRBD1 (5 bases). Sequenced material: peripheral blood. CDR3 amino acids: CASSKREGRFSSYNSPLHF. Written as DNA, the CDR3 is TGTGCCAGCAGTAAGAGGGAGGGGCGCTTCAGCTCCTATAATTCACCCCTCCACTTT.